This is a list of T cell receptor beta chains from one sample in a study of T cell repertoires in cytomegalovirus infection. TCRdb passed the reads through MiXCR, listing each CDR3 protein once. Of roughly 310,000 distinct CDR3 sequences listed, roughly 28% were seen once; the top ten hold 20%. These receptors lack a known antigen. Here the sequenced sample was cultured PBMCs, taken from culture after CMV antigen stimulation. The receptors stem from a human donor in good health (CMV status not recorded). Some clones in this sample may be carry-over from other donors' samples. The CDR3 runs from the conserved cysteine through the conserved F or W. A D gene is named only where the DNA matches it firmly. For some rows the clone size is stated as once, few or many, or as a class when expanded; others skip it.

>TRBD2|-|TRBJ2-4|TRBV15
CATSRTPGTSGKNIQYF
TGTGCCACCAGCAGGACCCCCGGGACTAGCGGCAAAAACATTCAGTACTTC
>-|few|TRBJ1-2|TRBV20-1
CSARESQTVF
TGCAGTGCTAGAGAATCCCAGACCGTTTTC
>-|few|TRBJ1-1|TRBV10-2
CASSAPNTEAFF
TGCGCCAGCAGTGCCCCGAACACTGAAGCTTTCTTT
>-|-|TRBJ1-1|TRBV11-2
CASSNRWVNTEAFF
TGTGCCAGCAGCAACCGGTGGGTGAACACTGAAGCTTTCTTT
>TRBD2|few|TRBJ2-3|TRBV7-2
CASSSRLASSTDTQYF
TGTGCCAGCAGCTCCCGACTAGCTAGTAGCACAGATACGCAGTATTTT
>TRBD1|few|TRBJ1-5|TRBV12-3/TRBV12-4
CASTPDRNQPQHF
TGTGCCAGCACCCCGGACAGGAATCAGCCCCAGCATTTT
>TRBD2|many|TRBJ2-1|TRBV4-2
CASSQGGLAGALNNEQFF
TGTGCCAGCAGCCAAGGGGGACTAGCGGGAGCTCTAAACAATGAGCAGTTCTTC
>TRBD2|few|TRBJ2-1|TRBV10-3
CAISEASGGVLSYNEQFF
TGTGCCATCAGTGAAGCTAGCGGGGGGGTATTATCCTACAATGAGCAGTTCTTC
>TRBD1|-|TRBJ2-1|TRBV29-1
CSGLTGEKTYNEQFF
TGCAGCGGGCTAACAGGGGAGAAAACCTACAATGAGCAGTTCTTC
>-|-|TRBJ1-1|TRBV12-3/TRBV12-4
CASSLDTGTTEAFF
TGTGCCAGCAGTTTAGACACTGGGACCACTGAAGCTTTCTTT
>-|few|TRBJ1-5|TRBV7-8
CASSLGADYSNQPQHF
TGTGCCAGCAGCTTAGGGGCCGACTATAGCAATCAGCCCCAGCATTTT
>TRBD1|-|TRBJ1-2|TRBV5-1
CASSFEGTVSGYTF
TGCGCCAGCAGCTTCGAGGGGACAGTAAGTGGCTACACCTTC
>TRBD1|-|TRBJ2-4|TRBV2
CASSESVGGFDKNIQYF
TGTGCCAGCAGTGAATCGGTAGGGGGCTTTGACAAAAACATTCAGTACTTC
>TRBD1|once|TRBJ2-4|TRBV27
CASTRGQGYIQYF
TGTGCCAGCACTCGCGGACAGGGGTACATTCAGTACTTC
>-|-|TRBJ1-2|TRBV5-1
CASSSETPQRGYTF
TGCGCCAGCAGCTCCGAGACACCTCAGAGGGGCTACACCTTC
>-|-|TRBJ2-1|TRBV7-3
CASSLGLTPISYNEQFF
TGTGCCAGCAGCTTAGGTCTGACACCCATCTCCTACAATGAGCAGTTCTTC
>-|-|TRBJ2-1|TRBV7-3
CASSSSGSNEQFF
TGTGCCAGCAGCTCGTCAGGGTCCAATGAGCAGTTCTTC
>-|few|TRBJ1-1|TRBV7-4
CASSPPVGVRVTEAFF
TGTGCCAGCAGCCCCCCGGTGGGGGTAAGAGTTACTGAAGCTTTCTTT
>-|once|TRBJ1-1|TRBV5-6
CASRKLGRNTEAFF
TGTGCCAGCAGGAAACTAGGGAGGAACACTGAAGCTTTCTTT
>TRBD2|few|TRBJ2-1|TRBV6-1
CASSETGGPSYNEQFF
TGTGCCAGCAGTGAGACGGGAGGCCCCTCCTACAATGAGCAGTTCTTC
>-|-|TRBJ2-3|TRBV3-1
CASSQGSKGAQYF
TGTGCCAGCAGCCAAGGGTCCAAAGGGGCGCAGTATTTT
>-|many|TRBJ2-7|TRBV28
CASFSPGPGAYEQYF
TGTGCCAGCTTTTCCCCTGGCCCCGGGGCCTACGAGCAGTACTTC
>-|few|TRBJ2-5|TRBV2
CASSVGEIETQYF
TGTGCCAGCAGTGTGGGGGAGATAGAGACCCAGTACTTC
>-|few|TRBJ2-2|TRBV4-1
CASSPKGVPNTGELFF
TGCGCCAGCAGCCCTAAGGGGGTACCCAACACCGGGGAGCTGTTTTTT
>-|-|TRBJ1-4|TRBV15
CATKRIAVANEKLFF
TGTGCCACGAAGCGCATCGCCGTCGCTAATGAAAAACTGTTTTTT
>-|-|TRBJ1-2|TRBV7-2
CASSSGPSANYGYTF
TGTGCCAGCAGCTCCGGACCGTCTGCGAACTATGGCTACACCTTC
>-|-|TRBJ1-2|TRBV25-1
CASSDEKTGLRGYGYTF
TGTGCCAGCAGTGATGAGAAAACAGGGCTCAGGGGCTATGGCTACACCTTC
>-|once|TRBJ1-1|TRBV4-2
CASSQGKGGPQQAAF
TGTGCCAGCAGCCAAGGAAAAGGCGGCCCGCAACAGGCCGCGTTT
>-|-|TRBJ1-3|TRBV29-1
CSVGGTGGNTIYF
TGCAGCGTTGGGGGTACTGGGGGAAACACCATATATTTT
>TRBD2|-|TRBJ2-3|TRBV6-2/TRBV6-3
CASSYWASGDTDTQYF
TGTGCCAGCAGTTACTGGGCTAGCGGAGACACAGATACGCAGTATTTT
>-|few|TRBJ1-6|TRBV6-1
CASSPRQYNNSPLHF
TGTGCCAGCAGTCCCCGACAGTATAATAATTCACCCCTCCACTTT
>-|many|TRBJ1-1|TRBV7-8
CASSLGGVVGRDTEAFF
TGTGCCAGCAGCTTAGGAGGGGTAGTGGGAAGGGACACTGAAGCTTTCTTT
>-|-|TRBJ1-2|TRBV12-3/TRBV12-4
CASSLQVNYGYTF
TGTGCCAGCAGTTTACAGGTTAACTATGGCTACACCTTC
>TRBD2|-|TRBJ2-5|TRBV12-3/TRBV12-4
CASSLPLAGGQETQYF
TGTGCCAGCAGTCTGCCCCTAGCGGGGGGGCAGGAGACCCAGTACTTC
>-|many|TRBJ1-2|TRBV7-2
CASSPQRRDGGYTF
TGTGCCAGCAGCCCCCAGCGCCGGGATGGTGGCTACACCTTC
>TRBD1|-|TRBJ2-3|TRBV2
CASRSDRDADTQYF
TGTGCCAGCAGATCGGACAGGGACGCAGATACGCAGTATTTT
>-|-|TRBJ1-1|TRBV7-8
CASSFSGTTYTEAFF
TGTGCCAGCAGCTTCTCCGGGACAACCTACACTGAAGCTTTCTTT
>TRBD1|few|TRBJ1-2|TRBV7-2
CASSLDRTYGYTF
TGTGCCAGCAGCCTGGACAGGACTTATGGCTACACCTTC
>-|many|TRBJ2-7|TRBV7-2
CASSLEGLHEQYF
TGTGCCAGCAGCTTAGAGGGGCTCCACGAGCAGTACTTC
>-|once|TRBJ1-1|TRBV7-2
CASSLRRSTEAFF
TGTGCCAGCAGCTTAAGGAGGAGCACTGAAGCTTTCTTT
>-|-|TRBJ1-1|TRBV25-1
CASRGGQTAEAFF
TGTGCCAGCAGGGGGGGGCAAACGGCAGAAGCTTTCTTT
>-|many|TRBJ2-3|TRBV7-2
CASSLAGGNTDTQYF
TGTGCCAGCAGCTTAGCGGGAGGAAATACAGATACGCAGTATTTT
>TRBD1|many|TRBJ2-7|TRBV18
CASSRPGQGTYEQYF
TGTGCCAGCTCACGACCGGGACAGGGCACCTACGAGCAGTACTTC
>-|few|TRBJ1-5|TRBV6-6
CASTPGGWDQPQHF
TGTGCCAGCACTCCGGGAGGTTGGGATCAGCCCCAGCATTTT
>TRBD1|-|TRBJ2-2|TRBV20-1
CSARDRVTGGMDGELFF
TGCAGTGCTAGAGATCGAGTAACAGGGGGAATGGACGGGGAGCTGTTTTTT
>TRBD1|-|TRBJ2-2|TRBV11-1
CASSSDRANTGELFF
TGTGCCAGCAGCTCAGACAGGGCGAACACCGGGGAGCTGTTTTTT
>TRBD2|-|TRBJ2-3|TRBV6-1
CASSERGRNTDTQYF
TGTGCCAGCAGTGAACGCGGGAGGAACACAGATACGCAGTATTTT
>-|-|TRBJ2-3|TRBV10-1
CASSESIRPPSTDTQYF
TGCGCCAGCAGTGAGTCGATTCGGCCACCGAGCACAGATACGCAGTATTTT
>TRBD2|-|TRBJ2-2|TRBV3-1
CASSQPSGGGLPAGELFF
TGTGCCAGCAGCCAACCCTCCGGGGGGGGGCTTCCTGCCGGGGAGCTGTTTTTT
>-|many|TRBJ1-1|TRBV29-1
CSVVLNTEAFF
TGCAGCGTTGTGTTGAACACTGAAGCTTTCTTT
>-|-|TRBJ2-1|TRBV7-9
CASSPMGLPRNEQFF
TGTGCCAGCAGCCCGATGGGTTTGCCTCGCAATGAGCAGTTCTTC
>-|-|TRBJ1-1|TRBV20-1
CSARVGKGTEAFF
TGCAGTGCTAGAGTGGGGAAGGGCACTGAAGCTTTCTTT